This TCR beta chain derives from a study of cytomegalovirus exposure and HLA in healthy donors. The study sampled nominally healthy donors, though unrecorded immune exposures were likely. PCR amplification relied on 60 Vbeta primers (plus 13 Jbeta primers). Measured with immunoSEQ multiplex PCR; TCRdb has only the in-frame clones, and not every one. The sample lists 73,000 or so clones, roughly 79% occurring once. This CDR3 is built from 13 residues. The V gene's germline CDR1 is SGHDT and CDR2 YYEEEE. The V gene lost 5 bases and the J gene lost 7 bases, with 15 bases spanning the gap. This sequence joins TRBV5-6 and TRBJ1-1; D call uncertain. This TCR came from a man between 45 and 60 years old in good health and CMV-seronegative. The specimen sequenced was PBMCs. The CDR3 DNA reads TGTGCCAGCAGGACGAGGATGAACGATGAAGCTTTCTTT. This encodes CASRTRMNDEAFF.